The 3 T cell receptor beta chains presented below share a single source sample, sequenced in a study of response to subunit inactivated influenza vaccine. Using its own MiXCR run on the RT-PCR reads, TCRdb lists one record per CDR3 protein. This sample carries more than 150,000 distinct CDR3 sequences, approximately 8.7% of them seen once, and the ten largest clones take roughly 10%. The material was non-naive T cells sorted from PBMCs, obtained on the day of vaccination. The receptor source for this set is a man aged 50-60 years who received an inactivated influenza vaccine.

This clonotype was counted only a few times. The CDR3 DNA is TGCGCCAGCAGCCCGCGGGGGTCGGGGGAGACCCAGTACTTC. It codes for CASSPRGSGETQYF. J is TRBJ2-5 and V is TRBV4-3, with 7 bases identical to TRBD2. The CDR3 loop spans 14 amino acids. Germline CDR1 is LGHNA and CDR2 is YSLEER. V trimming: 4 bases; J trimming: 5 bases; junction bases outside the gene matches: 7.

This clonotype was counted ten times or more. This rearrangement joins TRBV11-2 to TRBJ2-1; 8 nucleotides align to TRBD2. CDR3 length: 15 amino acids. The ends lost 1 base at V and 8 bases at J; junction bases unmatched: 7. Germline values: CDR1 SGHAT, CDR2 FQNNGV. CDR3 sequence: CASSLGRGGLDEQFF. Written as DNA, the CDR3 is TGTGCCAGCAGCTTAGGCCGGGGGGGCCTCGATGAGCAGTTCTTC.

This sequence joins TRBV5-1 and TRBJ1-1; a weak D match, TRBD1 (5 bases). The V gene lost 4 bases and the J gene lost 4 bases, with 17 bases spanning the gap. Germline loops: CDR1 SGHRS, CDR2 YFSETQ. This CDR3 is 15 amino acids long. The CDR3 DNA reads TGCGCCAGCAGCCCGGACGTGACCGGGGCCACTGAAGCTTTCTTT. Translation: CASSPDVTGATEAFF.